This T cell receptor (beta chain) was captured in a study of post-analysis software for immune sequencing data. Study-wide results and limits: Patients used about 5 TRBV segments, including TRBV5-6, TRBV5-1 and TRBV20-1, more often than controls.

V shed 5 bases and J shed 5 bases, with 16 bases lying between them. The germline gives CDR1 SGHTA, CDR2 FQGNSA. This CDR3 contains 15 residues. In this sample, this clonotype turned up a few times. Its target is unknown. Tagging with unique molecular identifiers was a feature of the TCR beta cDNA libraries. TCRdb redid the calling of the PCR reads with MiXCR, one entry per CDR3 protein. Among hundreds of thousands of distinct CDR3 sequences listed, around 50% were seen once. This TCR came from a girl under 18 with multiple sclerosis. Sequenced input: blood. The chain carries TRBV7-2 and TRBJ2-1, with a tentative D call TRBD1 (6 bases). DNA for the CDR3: TGTGCCAGCAGCACCTTGTGGGGGCCCAACAATGAGCAGTTCTTC. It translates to CASSTLWGPNNEQFF.